The rows below give T cell receptor beta chains drawn from one sample of a study of CDR3 diversity in severe acne. One entry per CDR3 protein, called by TCRdb with MiXCR from the PCR reads. The sample has 65,000 to 95,000 distinct CDR3 sequences, 45% to 65% seen once. Sequencing input: blood. The receptor set was obtained from a male donor in good health, without acne. Both conserved end residues are part of each CDR3. The order of the fields is V gene, clone size, J gene, D gene, CDR3 DNA, CDR3 protein. D genes are given only for firm matches. A clone size is listed for some rows: how often the clone was seen (once, few, many), or a class if it is expanded.

TRBV15	NA	TRBJ1-5	NA	TGTGCCACCAGCAGAGAAAGTGGGACACGCCAGCATTTT	CATSRESGTRQHF
TRBV18	many	TRBJ2-3	TRBD1	TGTGCCAGCTCATCAGGACAGGGTGCAGATACGCAGTATTTT	CASSSGQGADTQYF
TRBV5-8	NA	TRBJ2-1	TRBD1	TGTGCCAGCAGCCAGGACAGGGACACCTACAATGAGCAGTTCTTC	CASSQDRDTYNEQFF
TRBV7-9	NA	TRBJ1-1	TRBD1	TGTGCCAGCAGCAGGGACAGCTCGGGTTTTGAAGCTTTCTTT	CASSRDSSGFEAFF
TRBV11-2	NA	TRBJ2-3	NA	TGTGCCAGCAGCTCACCCTGGGGGATTAGCACAGATACGCAGTATTTT	CASSSPWGISTDTQYF
TRBV25-1	NA	TRBJ1-5	NA	TGTGCCAGCAGTTTTATGAGGGATCAGCCCCAGCATTTT	CASSFMRDQPQHF
TRBV6-6	many	TRBJ2-3	NA	TGTGCCAGCAGCCCGGGACGGACCTACACAGATACGCAGTATTTT	CASSPGRTYTDTQYF
TRBV6-5	NA	TRBJ2-7	NA	TGTGCCAGCAGTTACACCGGGACCGTAGCCTACGAGCAGTACTTC	CASSYTGTVAYEQYF
TRBV12-3/TRBV12-4	many	TRBJ1-5	NA	TGTGCCAGCAGTTTAGCCGAGAATCAGCCCCAGCATTTT	CASSLAENQPQHF
TRBV6-5	many	TRBJ2-1	TRBD2	TGTGCCAGCAGTACATCGGGACTAGCATACAATGAGCAGTTCTTC	CASSTSGLAYNEQFF
TRBV15	once	TRBJ1-1	NA	TGTGCCACCAGCAGAGATACAGAGAAGTTCACTGAAGCTTTCTTT	CATSRDTEKFTEAFF
TRBV9	many	TRBJ1-4	NA	TGTGCCAGCAGCAGGACAGCAACTAATGAAAAACTGTTTTTT	CASSRTATNEKLFF
TRBV5-1	NA	TRBJ1-1	NA	NA	CASSFDRNNEQFFGPLNTEAFF
TRBV10-1	many	TRBJ2-2	NA	TGCGCCAGCAGTGAGGGGGACACCGGGGAGCTGTTTTTT	CASSEGDTGELFF
TRBV5-6	NA	TRBJ2-7	NA	TGTGCCAGCAGCTTGGGGGGAGTGTCCGCCTACGAGCAGTACTTC	CASSLGGVSAYEQYF
TRBV20-1	medium-sized	TRBJ2-3	TRBD2	TGCAGTGCTAGAGATTTCCAGCGGGAGACCACAGATACGCAGTATTTT	CSARDFQRETTDTQYF
TRBV20-1	once	TRBJ2-7	TRBD2	TGCAGTGCTAGGACTAGCGGGAATTCCTACGAGCAGTACTTC	CSARTSGNSYEQYF
TRBV6-9	NA	TRBJ1-3	NA	TGTGCCAGCAGTAATTACGGACCCTATGGCTACACCATATATTTT	CASSNYGPYGYTIYF
TRBV20-1	NA	TRBJ2-3	NA	TGCAGTGCTAGCGGAGCCACAGATACGCAGTATTTT	CSASGATDTQYF
TRBV5-4	NA	TRBJ1-1	NA	TGTGCCAACAGCGTCTGGGAGAACACTGAGGCTTTCTTT	CANSVWENTEAFF
TRBV6-5	NA	TRBJ2-7	TRBD1	TGTGCCAGCAGTTACTTAGGGACAGGAGGGTCCTACGAGCAGTACTTC	CASSYLGTGGSYEQYF
TRBV11-2	many	TRBJ2-1	TRBD2	TGTGCCAGCAGCTTATCCCAGCGGGGAGACAATGAGCAGTTCTTC	CASSLSQRGDNEQFF
TRBV7-2	many	TRBJ2-5	NA	TGTGCCAGCAGCCCGAAACAAGGTCCGGGGGAGACCCAGTACTTC	CASSPKQGPGETQYF
TRBV7-9	NA	TRBJ1-2	TRBD1	TGTGCCAGCAGCTCCCCGGGACAGGGAAATGGCTACACCTTC	CASSSPGQGNGYTF
TRBV5-1	NA	TRBJ2-1	TRBD2	TGCGCCAGCAGACTAGCGGGAGGGCCAAATGAGCAGTTCTTC	CASRLAGGPNEQFF
TRBV25-1	NA	TRBJ1-6	NA	TGTGCCAGCAGACCCAAGACAGTGCTCCATTCACCCCTCCACTTT	CASRPKTVLHSPLHF
TRBV6-6	many	TRBJ2-7	NA	TGTGCCAGCGGGGGACCGGGGATGGGCTCCTACGAGCAGTACTTC	CASGGPGMGSYEQYF
TRBV7-3	NA	TRBJ2-1	NA	TGTGCCAGCAGCTTACAGGGACTCTACAATGAGCAGTTCTTC	CASSLQGLYNEQFF
TRBV7-2	NA	TRBJ2-1	TRBD2	TGTGCCAGCAGTCAGACTAGCGGGGGATCTTACAATGAGCAGTTCTTC	CASSQTSGGSYNEQFF
TRBV20-1	NA	TRBJ2-7	TRBD2	TGCAGTGCTAGACTAGCGGGAGGGCCGGGGGAGCAGTACTTC	CSARLAGGPGEQYF
TRBV4-1	many	TRBJ1-1	NA	TGCGCCAGCAGCCACCTTCCGGGCCATAACACTGAAGCTTTCTTT	CASSHLPGHNTEAFF
TRBV11-3	NA	TRBJ1-6	NA	TGTGCCAGCAGCTTAGATTATCGGAATTCACCCCTCCACTTT	CASSLDYRNSPLHF
TRBV19	NA	TRBJ2-2	NA	TGTGCCAGTACGGTGGCGAACACCGGGGAGCTGTTTTTT	CASTVANTGELFF
TRBV24-1	NA	TRBJ2-7	TRBD1	TGTGCCACCAGTGATTCCCGGGACAGAGGCTACGAGCAGTACTTC	CATSDSRDRGYEQYF
TRBV29-1	few	TRBJ2-3	NA	TGCAGCGTTGAAGTTCAGAGCACAGATACGCAGTATTTT	CSVEVQSTDTQYF
TRBV20-1	once	TRBJ2-7	NA	TGCAGTGCTAGCCCTGACCCCTACGAGCAGTACTTC	CSASPDPYEQYF
TRBV18	NA	TRBJ1-1	NA	TGCGCCAGCTCATCCGTTCAGGGGAACACTGAAGCTTTCTTT	CASSSVQGNTEAFF
TRBV5-1	NA	TRBJ2-7	TRBD1	TGTGCCAGCAGCGTAGGACAGGGGGCGATCTACGAGCAGTACTTC	CASSVGQGAIYEQYF
TRBV24-1	NA	TRBJ2-1	NA	TGTGCCACCAGTGACTGGAACGGTGAGCAGTTCTTC	CATSDWNGEQFF
TRBV6-1	many	TRBJ1-2	TRBD1	TGTGCCGGGTGCACGGGACAGGAATGTATTGGCCACACCTTC	CAGCTGQECIGHTF
TRBV7-9	NA	TRBJ2-1	NA	TGTGCCAGCAGCATACGACAGAGACGGTACAATGAGCAGTTCTTC	CASSIRQRRYNEQFF
TRBV15	NA	TRBJ2-5	TRBD2	TGCGCCACCAGCGGGGAGGATCTAAACTCCGGCCAAGAGACCCAGTACTTC	CATSGEDLNSGQETQYF
TRBV24-1	few	TRBJ1-2	NA	TGCGCCAGCAGTGTCAGCCAGGCTGGCTACACCTTC	CASSVSQAGYTF
TRBV10-3	NA	TRBJ2-5	TRBD1	TGTGCCAGCAGAAGGGACAGGGGAGGATTGGAGACCCAGTACTTC	CASRRDRGGLETQYF
TRBV27	many	TRBJ2-7	NA	TGTGCCAGCAGTTTCCGGGACCGGGAATACGAGCAGTACTTC	CASSFRDREYEQYF
TRBV20-1	medium-sized	TRBJ2-3	NA	TGCAGTGACGTAGAGCGGAACCTCCCCACAGATACGCAGTATTTT	CSDVERNLPTDTQYF